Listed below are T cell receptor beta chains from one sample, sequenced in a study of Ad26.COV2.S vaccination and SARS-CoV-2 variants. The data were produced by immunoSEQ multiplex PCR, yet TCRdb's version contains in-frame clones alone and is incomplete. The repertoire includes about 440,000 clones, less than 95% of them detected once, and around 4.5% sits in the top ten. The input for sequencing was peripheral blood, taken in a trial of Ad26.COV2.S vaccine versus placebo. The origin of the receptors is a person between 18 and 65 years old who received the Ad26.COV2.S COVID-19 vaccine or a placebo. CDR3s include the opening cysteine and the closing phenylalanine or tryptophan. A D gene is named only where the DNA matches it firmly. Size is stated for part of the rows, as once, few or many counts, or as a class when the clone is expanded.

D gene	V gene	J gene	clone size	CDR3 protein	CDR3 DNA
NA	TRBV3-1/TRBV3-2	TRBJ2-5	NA	CASSRGETQYF	TGTGCCAGCAGCCGGGGAGAGACCCAGTACTTC
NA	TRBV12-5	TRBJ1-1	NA	CASAGVGNTEAFF	TGTGCTAGTGCCGGGGTGGGGAACACTGAAGCTTTCTTT
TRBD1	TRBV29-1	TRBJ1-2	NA	CSVLGQGVFYGYTF	TGCAGCGTCCTAGGACAGGGTGTTTTCTATGGCTACACCTTC
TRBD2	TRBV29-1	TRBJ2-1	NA	CSVEGTSGSPQWDEQFF	TGCAGCGTTGAAGGGACTAGCGGGAGTCCCCAATGGGATGAGCAGTTCTTC
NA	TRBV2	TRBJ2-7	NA	CASRGHGENEQYF	TGTGCCAGCCGGGGACACGGGGAGAACGAGCAGTACTTC
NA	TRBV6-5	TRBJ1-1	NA	CASSKAGTNTEAFF	TGTGCCAGCAGTAAGGCAGGGACGAACACTGAAGCTTTCTTT
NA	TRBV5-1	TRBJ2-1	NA	CASSLRGNSGNEQFF	TGCGCCAGCAGCTTGCGCGGGAACTCAGGCAATGAGCAGTTCTTC
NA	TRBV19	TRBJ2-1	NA	CASSKYNEQFF	TGTGCCAGTAGTAAGTACAATGAGCAGTTCTTC
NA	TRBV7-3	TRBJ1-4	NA	CASSLTLGEKLFF	TGTGCCAGCAGCTTAACGTTGGGGGAAAAACTGTTTTTT
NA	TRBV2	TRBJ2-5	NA	CASRGTSQETQYF	TGTGCCAGCAGGGGGACTTCCCAAGAGACCCAGTACTTC
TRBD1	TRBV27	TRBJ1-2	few	CASSATGVNYGYTF	TGTGCCAGCAGTGCGACAGGGGTGAACTATGGCTACACCTTC
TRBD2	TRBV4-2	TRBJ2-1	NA	CASSPGAGGNNNEQFF	TGTGCCAGCAGCCCGGGAGCGGGAGGGAATAACAATGAGCAGTTCTTC
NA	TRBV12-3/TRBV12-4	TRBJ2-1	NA	CASSFGQYNEQFF	TGTGCCAGCAGTTTTGGCCAATACAATGAGCAGTTCTTC
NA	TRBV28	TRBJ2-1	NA	CASSLTELRDNEQFF	TGTGCCAGCAGCCTTACCGAACTCAGGGACAATGAGCAGTTCTTC
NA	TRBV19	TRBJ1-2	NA	CASSMGQGSQDYGYTF	TGTGCCAGTAGTATGGGTCAGGGGTCCCAGGACTATGGCTACACCTTC
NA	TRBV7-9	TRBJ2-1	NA	CASRRGGQVESLGNNEQFF	TGTGCCAGCAGGAGAGGGGGGCAGGTAGAGTCGTTGGGGAACAATGAGCAGTTCTTC
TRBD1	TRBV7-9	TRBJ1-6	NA	CASSEDRGLAPLHF	TGTGCCAGCAGCGAGGACAGGGGGCTGGCACCCCTCCACTTT
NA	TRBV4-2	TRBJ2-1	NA	CASSPGKNRQWNEQFF	TGTGCCAGCAGCCCCGGGAAAAACCGCCAATGGAATGAGCAGTTCTTC
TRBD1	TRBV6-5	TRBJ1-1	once	CATYRGENTEAFF	TGTGCCACCTACAGGGGCGAGAACACTGAAGCTTTCTTT
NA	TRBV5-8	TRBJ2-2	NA	CASSSQGLRAGELFF	TGTGCCAGCAGCTCACAGGGACTTAGGGCCGGGGAGCTGTTTTTT
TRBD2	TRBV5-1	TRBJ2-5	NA	CASSSSGTSGRAQETQYF	TGCGCCAGCAGCTCATCCGGGACTAGCGGGAGGGCACAAGAGACCCAGTACTTC
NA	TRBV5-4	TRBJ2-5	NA	CASSFGRAAGQETQYF	TGTGCCAGCAGCTTTGGAAGGGCGGCGGGCCAAGAGACCCAGTACTTC
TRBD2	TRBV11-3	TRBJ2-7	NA	CASSTTSGTEQYF	TGTGCCAGCAGCACGACTAGCGGGACCGAGCAGTACTTC
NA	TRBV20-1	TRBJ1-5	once	CSASKGSNQPQHF	TGCAGTGCTAGTAAGGGTAGCAATCAGCCCCAGCATTTT
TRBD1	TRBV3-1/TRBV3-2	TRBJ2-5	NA	CASSQDLTGFGQETQYF	TGTGCCAGCAGCCAGGACCTGACAGGGTTTGGGCAAGAGACCCAGTACTTC
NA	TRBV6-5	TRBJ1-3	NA	CASQRVQHSGNTIYF	TGTGCCAGCCAAAGGGTACAGCACTCTGGAAACACCATATATTTT
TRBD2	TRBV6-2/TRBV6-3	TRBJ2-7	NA	CASSYWAGAYEQYF	TGTGCCAGCAGTTACTGGGCGGGAGCCTACGAGCAGTACTTC
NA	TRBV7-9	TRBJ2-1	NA	CASSLTLAANEQFF	TGTGCCAGCAGCTTAACACTAGCTGCTAATGAGCAGTTCTTC
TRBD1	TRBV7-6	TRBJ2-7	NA	CASSPGTGFSYEQYF	TGTGCCAGCAGCCCGGGGACAGGATTCTCCTACGAGCAGTACTTC
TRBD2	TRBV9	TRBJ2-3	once	CASSVGGREALIPDTQYF	TGTGCCAGCAGCGTAGGCGGGCGGGAGGCCCTTATCCCAGATACGCAGTATTTT
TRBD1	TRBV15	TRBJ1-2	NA	CATSSRGRGYTF	TGTGCCACCAGCTCCAGGGGGAGAGGCTACACCTTC
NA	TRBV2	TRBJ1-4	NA	CASSDSGVNEKLFF	TGTGCCAGCAGTGATTCGGGGGTTAATGAAAAACTGTTTTTT
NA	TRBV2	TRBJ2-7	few	CASSGSGIGSGEQYF	TGTGCCAGCAGTGGGTCCGGGATCGGGTCTGGCGAGCAGTACTTC
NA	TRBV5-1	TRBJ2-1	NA	CASSTDPTYNEQFF	TGCGCCAGCAGCACTGACCCTACCTACAATGAGCAGTTCTTC
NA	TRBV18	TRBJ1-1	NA	CASSPPQRTEAFF	TGTGCCAGCTCACCCCCACAGCGCACTGAAGCTTTCTTT
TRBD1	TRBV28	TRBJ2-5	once	CASRTDRGPQETQYF	TGTGCCAGCAGAACCGACAGGGGTCCCCAAGAGACCCAGTACTTC
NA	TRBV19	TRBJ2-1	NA	CASSPEGDEQFF	TGTGCCAGTAGCCCCGAAGGGGATGAGCAGTTCTTC
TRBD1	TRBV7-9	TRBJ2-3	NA	CASSLGDSYTDTQYF	TGTGCCAGCAGCTTAGGGGACAGTTACACAGATACGCAGTATTTT
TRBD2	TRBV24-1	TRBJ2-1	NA	CATSDPGTSGKGTYNEQFF	TGTGCCACCAGTGATCCTGGGACTAGCGGGAAAGGGACCTACAATGAGCAGTTCTTC
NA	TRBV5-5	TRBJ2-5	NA	CASSLETNQETQYF	TGTGCCAGCAGCTTGGAAACGAACCAAGAGACCCAGTACTTC
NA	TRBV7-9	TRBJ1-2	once	CASSPRYRGASYGYTF	TGTGCCAGCAGCCCCCGTTATAGGGGGGCGAGCTATGGCTACACCTTC
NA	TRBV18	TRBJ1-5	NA	CASSPPHRDSNQPQHF	TGTGCCAGCTCACCTCCGCACAGGGATAGCAATCAGCCCCAGCATTTT
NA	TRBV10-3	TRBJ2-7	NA	CAISEAGTSYEQYF	TGTGCCATCAGTGAGGCAGGGACTTCCTACGAGCAGTACTTC
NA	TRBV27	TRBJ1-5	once	CASTRAGGNQPQHF	TGTGCCAGCACCCGAGCAGGCGGCAATCAGCCCCAGCATTTT
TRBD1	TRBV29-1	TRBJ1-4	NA	CSGPFDRGLFEKLFF	TGCAGCGGTCCATTTGACAGGGGGCTCTTTGAAAAACTGTTTTTT
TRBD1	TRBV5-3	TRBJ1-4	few	CARSLRQGAGEKLFF	TGTGCCAGAAGCCTACGACAGGGGGCAGGTGAAAAACTGTTTTTT
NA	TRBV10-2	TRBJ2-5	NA	CASKVGGPQETQYF	TGCGCCAGCAAAGTGGGAGGCCCTCAAGAGACCCAGTACTTC
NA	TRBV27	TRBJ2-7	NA	CASSFHEGYEQYF	TGTGCCAGCAGTTTCCACGAGGGGTACGAGCAGTACTTC
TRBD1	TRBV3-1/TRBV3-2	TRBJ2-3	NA	CASNPGTGETDTQYF	TGTGCCAGCAACCCTGGGACAGGGGAAACAGATACGCAGTATTTT
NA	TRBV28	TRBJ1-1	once	CASSNPLGTEAFF	TGTGCCAGCAGCAACCCCCTCGGGACTGAAGCTTTCTTT
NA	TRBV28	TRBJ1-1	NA	CASSSGGTIEAFF	TGTGCCAGCAGTTCAGGTGGGACAATTGAAGCTTTCTTT
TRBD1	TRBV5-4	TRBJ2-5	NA	CASSLTGGAQSETQYF	TGTGCCAGCAGCCTTACAGGGGGCGCACAATCAGAGACCCAGTACTTC
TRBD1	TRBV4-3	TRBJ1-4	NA	CTSSQGPGQEDSNEKLFF	TGCACCAGCAGCCAAGGACCCGGACAGGAGGATTCTAATGAAAAACTGTTTTTT
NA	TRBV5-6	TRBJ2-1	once	CASLPSAYSYNEQFF	TGTGCCAGCTTACCGAGCGCCTACTCCTACAATGAGCAGTTCTTC
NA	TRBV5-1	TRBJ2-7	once	CASSLAGRPSAYF	TGCGCCAGCAGCTTGGCGGGACGACCGTCAGCGTACTTC